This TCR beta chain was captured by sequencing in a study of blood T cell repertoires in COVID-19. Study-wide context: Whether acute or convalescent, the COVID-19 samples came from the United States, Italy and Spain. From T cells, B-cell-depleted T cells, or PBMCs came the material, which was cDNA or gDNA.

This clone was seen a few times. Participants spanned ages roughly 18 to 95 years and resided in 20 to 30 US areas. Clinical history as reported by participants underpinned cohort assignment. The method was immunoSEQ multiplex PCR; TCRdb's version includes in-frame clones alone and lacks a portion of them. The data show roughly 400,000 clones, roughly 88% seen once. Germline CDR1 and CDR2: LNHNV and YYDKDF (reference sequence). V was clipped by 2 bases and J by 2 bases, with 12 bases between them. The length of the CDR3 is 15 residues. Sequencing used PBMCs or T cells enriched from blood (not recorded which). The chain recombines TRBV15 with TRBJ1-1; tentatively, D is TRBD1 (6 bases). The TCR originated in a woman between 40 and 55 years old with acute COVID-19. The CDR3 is CATSRYGTPNTEAFF. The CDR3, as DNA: TGTGCCACCAGCAGATATGGGACACCTAACACTGAAGCTTTCTTT.